Given below is one T cell receptor beta chain in context. What it recognizes is unknown. This sample is part of a study of blood T cells in healthy people across ages. Study-wide results and caveats: TCR beta diversity tracked closely with naive T cell percentage.

Together with a sample-barcoded 5' primer, a J-beta primer mix was included in a second PCR lasting about 6 to 11 cycles. Unique molecular identifiers of 12 random nucleotides labeled each cDNA. Each sample yielded at least 3 million CDR3-containing paired-end reads. TCRdb passed the 5' RACE reads through MiXCR, listing each CDR3 protein once. The table has some 760,000 distinct CDR3 sequences, 25% seen once. The V and J ends lost 6 bases and 4 bases, in that order; junction bases with no gene match: 5. There are 14 residues in the CDR3. This same sample was also part of a study on T cells of mothers and their children. This second study says: Inherited differences only slightly affect thymic shaping of TCR recombination output.

J is TRBJ2-3 and V is TRBV12-3 or TRBV12-4; 9 positions agree with TRBD1. This receptor was taken from a boy aged 10-17 years in good health. Sequenced: blood. CDR3 nucleotide sequence: TGTGCCAGCAGCCCGGGACAGGGCCCAGATACGCAGTATTTT. It codes for CASSPGQGPDTQYF.